These T cell receptor beta chains were read from a single sample in a study of blood T cell repertoires in COVID-19. TCRdb's copy holds only in-frame clones and misses some; the assay was immunoSEQ multiplex PCR. The repertoire consists of some 260,000 clones, with about 80% occurring once and the leading ten covering around 3.2%. Sequenced: peripheral blood. All receptors derive from a woman aged 80 or older with acute or convalescent COVID-19. Both conserved end residues are trimmed from each CDR3. The D gene is left open where the match is weak. Clone size is not always given. Where it is, it says once, few, many or a class for expanded clones.

clone size | J gene | D gene | V gene | CDR3 protein
. | TRBJ2-3 | TRBD2 | TRBV6-1 | ASSELAGDTDTQY
. | TRBJ2-3 | TRBD1 | TRBV9 | ASSAGQGDTDTQY
. | TRBJ2-1 | TRBD2 | TRBV5-1 | ASSRAGLAEYNEQF
. | TRBJ2-1 | . | TRBV10-3 | AASVANEQF
. | TRBJ2-3 | . | TRBV5-1 | ASSLSGVGPTDTQY
. | TRBJ2-4 | . | TRBV11-2 | ASSPRVLAKNIQY
once | TRBJ2-7 | TRBD1 | TRBV29-1 | STSPGTGTYEQY
. | TRBJ2-3 | TRBD2 | TRBV6-2/TRBV6-3 | ASSSTSGGALGTQY
. | TRBJ1-6 | . | TRBV5-4 | ASSLQGTYNSPLH
. | TRBJ1-2 | . | TRBV6-5 | ASTKRQRYGYT
few | TRBJ1-2 | TRBD1 | TRBV30 | ASSGGAMSIAT
. | TRBJ1-2 | . | TRBV19 | ASSSLSGLGYT
. | TRBJ1-4 | . | TRBV6-5 | ASSPQGMGEKLF
few | TRBJ1-6 | . | TRBV5-4 | ASSRNIPGSFNSPLH
many | TRBJ2-5 | TRBD2 | TRBV3-1/TRBV3-2 | ASSQDWAGGGETQY
once | TRBJ2-3 | . | TRBV11-3 | ASSSGTLGTDTQY
. | TRBJ2-3 | . | TRBV6-6 | ASRAGRSTDTQY
few | TRBJ1-2 | . | TRBV20-1 | SASDPRAGDGYT
. | TRBJ1-2 | TRBD1 | TRBV7-9 | ASSMGQQSYGYT
. | TRBJ1-2 | TRBD1 | TRBV4-1 | ASSQKGQPGRINYGYT
. | TRBJ2-3 | . | TRBV12-3/TRBV12-4 | ASSDWRTDTQY
. | TRBJ2-5 | TRBD2 | TRBV5-4 | ASRPGGTSEYQETQY
few | TRBJ1-6 | TRBD1 | TRBV27 | ASRGGQKNSPLH
. | TRBJ1-5 | . | TRBV18 | ASSQNQGSNQPQH
. | TRBJ1-2 | TRBD1 | TRBV6-6 | ASSYGDRDGGYT
many | TRBJ1-3 | . | TRBV4-1 | ASSLDSSGNTIY
many | TRBJ2-1 | . | TRBV4-1 | ASSHTSGRLGNEQF
. | TRBJ1-2 | . | TRBV5-1 | ASSLGEGYGYT
few | TRBJ2-1 | . | TRBV30 | ACLSVNEQF
. | TRBJ2-7 | TRBD1 | TRBV7-9 | SRGVRGLNEQY
. | TRBJ2-3 | . | TRBV7-2 | ASSLREFLADTQY
. | TRBJ1-2 | . | TRBV28 | ASSFGQSYGYT
. | TRBJ1-5 | . | TRBV19 | ASSRTREPQH
. | TRBJ1-1 | . | TRBV27 | ASSRRQNTEAF
. | TRBJ2-7 | TRBD2 | TRBV19 | ASSIAASGSPSYEQY
many | TRBJ2-2 | TRBD2 | TRBV5-4 | ASSSGTSGRALTGELF